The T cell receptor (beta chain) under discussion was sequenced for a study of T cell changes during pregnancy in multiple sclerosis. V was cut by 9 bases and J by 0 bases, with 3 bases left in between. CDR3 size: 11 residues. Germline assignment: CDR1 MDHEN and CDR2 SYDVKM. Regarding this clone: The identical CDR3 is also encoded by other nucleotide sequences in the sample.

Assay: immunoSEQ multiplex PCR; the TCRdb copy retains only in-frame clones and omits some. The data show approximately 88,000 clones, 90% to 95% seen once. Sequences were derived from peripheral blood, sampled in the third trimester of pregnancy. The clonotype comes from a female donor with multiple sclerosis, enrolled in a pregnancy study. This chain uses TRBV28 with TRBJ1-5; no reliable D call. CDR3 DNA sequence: TGTGCCAGTTATAGCAATCAGCCCCAGCATTTT. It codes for CASYSNQPQHF.